This entry concerns a single T cell receptor (beta chain). The antigen remains unidentified. Clones were sequenced by immunoSEQ multiplex PCR, and TCRdb holds only the in-frame ones, with some missing. The profile shows about 90,000 clones, 90% of them singletons. The sample comes from a study of PD-L1 blockade in urothelial cancer. Study-wide background: Dosed intravenously at 1,200 mg every 3 weeks, atezolizumab was initiated by patients at some point between 2012 and 2014. Study outcomes and limitations: Durable-benefit patients showed greater tumor-associated blood clone expansion at 3 weeks.

The CDR3 is 13 amino acids. Germline V gives CDR1 SGHTA, CDR2 FQGNSA. V shed 3 bases, J shed 5 bases, and the junction held 4 bases outside the gene matches. The sample in question was PBMCs, obtained around atezolizumab (anti-PD-L1) treatment. This sequence was found in a man in his sixties with urothelial cancer. The chain carries TRBV7-2 and TRBJ2-7, with 7 bases aligning to TRBD1. The CDR3 DNA reads TGTGCCAGCAGCTTCTCACAGGGGAACGAGCAGTACTTC. Protein product: CASSFSQGNEQYF.